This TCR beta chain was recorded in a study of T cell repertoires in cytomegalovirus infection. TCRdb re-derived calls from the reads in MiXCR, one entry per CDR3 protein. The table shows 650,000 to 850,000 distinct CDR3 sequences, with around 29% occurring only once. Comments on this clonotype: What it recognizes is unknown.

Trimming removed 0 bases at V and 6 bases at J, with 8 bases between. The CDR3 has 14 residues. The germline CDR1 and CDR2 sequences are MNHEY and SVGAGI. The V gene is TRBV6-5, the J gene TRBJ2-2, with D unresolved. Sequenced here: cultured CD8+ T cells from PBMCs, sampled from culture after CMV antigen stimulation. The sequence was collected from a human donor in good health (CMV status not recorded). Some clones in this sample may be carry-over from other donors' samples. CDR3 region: CASSYSNGAGELFF. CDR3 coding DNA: TGTGCCAGCAGTTACTCGAATGGGGCCGGGGAGCTGTTTTTT.